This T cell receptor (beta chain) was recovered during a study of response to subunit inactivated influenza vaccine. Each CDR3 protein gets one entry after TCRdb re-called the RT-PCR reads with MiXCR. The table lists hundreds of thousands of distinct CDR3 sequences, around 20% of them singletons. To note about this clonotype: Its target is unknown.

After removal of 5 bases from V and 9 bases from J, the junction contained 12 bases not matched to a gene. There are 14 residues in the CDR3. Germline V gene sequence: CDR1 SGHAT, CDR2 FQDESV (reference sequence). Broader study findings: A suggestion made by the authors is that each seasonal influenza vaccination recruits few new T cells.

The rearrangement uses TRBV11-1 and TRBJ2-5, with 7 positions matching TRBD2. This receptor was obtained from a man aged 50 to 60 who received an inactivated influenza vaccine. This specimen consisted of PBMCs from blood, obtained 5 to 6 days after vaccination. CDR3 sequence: CASSIGQRDESQYF. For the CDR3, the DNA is TGTGCCAGCAGCATTGGCCAGCGGGATGAGTCCCAGTACTTC.